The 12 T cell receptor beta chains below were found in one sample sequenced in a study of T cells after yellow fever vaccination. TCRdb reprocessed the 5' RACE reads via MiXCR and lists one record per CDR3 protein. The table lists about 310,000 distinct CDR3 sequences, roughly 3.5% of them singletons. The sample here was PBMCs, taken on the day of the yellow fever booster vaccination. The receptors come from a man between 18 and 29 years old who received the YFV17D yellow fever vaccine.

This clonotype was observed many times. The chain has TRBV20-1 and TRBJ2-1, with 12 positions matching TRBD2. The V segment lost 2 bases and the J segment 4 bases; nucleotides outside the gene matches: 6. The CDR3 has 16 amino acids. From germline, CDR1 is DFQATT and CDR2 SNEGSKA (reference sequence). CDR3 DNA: TGCAGTGCTAGATCTAGCGGGGGGGCAGAGTACAATGAGCAGTTCTTC. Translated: CSARSSGGAEYNEQFF.

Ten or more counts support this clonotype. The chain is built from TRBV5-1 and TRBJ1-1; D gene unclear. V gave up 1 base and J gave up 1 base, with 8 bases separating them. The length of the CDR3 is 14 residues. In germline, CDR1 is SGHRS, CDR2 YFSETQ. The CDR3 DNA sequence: TGCGCCAGCAGCTTGAATCTGCAGAACACTGAAGCTTTCTTT. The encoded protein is CASSLNLQNTEAFF.

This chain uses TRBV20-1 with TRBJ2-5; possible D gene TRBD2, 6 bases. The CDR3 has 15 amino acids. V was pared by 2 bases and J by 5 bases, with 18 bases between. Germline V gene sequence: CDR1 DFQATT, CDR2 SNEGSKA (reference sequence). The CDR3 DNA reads TGCAGTGCTAGATCCCTCGGGGGTGATTTGGAGACCCAGTACTTC. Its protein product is CSARSLGGDLETQYF.

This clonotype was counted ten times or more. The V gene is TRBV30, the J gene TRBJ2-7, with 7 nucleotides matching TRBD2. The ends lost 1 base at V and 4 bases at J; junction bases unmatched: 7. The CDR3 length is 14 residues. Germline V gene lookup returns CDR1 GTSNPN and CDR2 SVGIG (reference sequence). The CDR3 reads CAWSGGGSGYEQYF. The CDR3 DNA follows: TGTGCCTGGAGTGGGGGGGGGTCCGGGTACGAGCAGTACTTC.

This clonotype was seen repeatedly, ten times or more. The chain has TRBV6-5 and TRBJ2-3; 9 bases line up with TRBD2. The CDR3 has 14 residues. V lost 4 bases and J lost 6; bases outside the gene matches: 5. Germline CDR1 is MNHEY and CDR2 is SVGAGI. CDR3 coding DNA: TGTGCCAGCAGTTCTAGCGGGGCCCCGGATACGCAGTATTTT. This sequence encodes CASSSSGAPDTQYF.

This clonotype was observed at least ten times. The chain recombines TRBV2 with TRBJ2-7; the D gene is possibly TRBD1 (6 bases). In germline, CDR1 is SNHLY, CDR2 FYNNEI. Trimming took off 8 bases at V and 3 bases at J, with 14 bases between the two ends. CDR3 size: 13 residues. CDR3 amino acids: CASGLQGIYEQYF. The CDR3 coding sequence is TGTGCCAGCGGATTACAGGGAATCTACGAGCAGTACTTC.

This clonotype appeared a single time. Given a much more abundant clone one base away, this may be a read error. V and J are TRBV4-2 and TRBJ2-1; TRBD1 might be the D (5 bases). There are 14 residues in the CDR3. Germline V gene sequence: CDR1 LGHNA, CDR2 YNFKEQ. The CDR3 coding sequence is TGTGCCAGCAGCCAAGTCCGGACCCAGGGCGAGCAGGTCTTC. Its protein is CASSQVRTQGEQVF.

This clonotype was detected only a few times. CDR3 in DNA: TGCAGTGCGGGGACAGGGTTGGGTGAAAAACTGTTTTTT. It specifies CSAGTGLGEKLFF. The chain recombines TRBV20-1 with TRBJ1-4, with 9 bases that match TRBD1. V shed 6 bases and J 7 bases; nucleotides not matched to a gene: 6. CDR1 DFQATT and CDR2 SNEGSKA come from the germline V gene (reference sequence). The CDR3 length is 13 residues.

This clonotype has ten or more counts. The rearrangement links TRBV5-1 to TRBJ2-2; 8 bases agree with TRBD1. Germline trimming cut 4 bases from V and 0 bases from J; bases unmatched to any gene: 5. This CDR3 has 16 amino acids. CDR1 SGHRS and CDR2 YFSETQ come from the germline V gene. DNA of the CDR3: TGCGCCAGCAGCGTACAGGGGGTTGCGAACACCGGGGAGCTGTTTTTT. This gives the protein CASSVQGVANTGELFF.

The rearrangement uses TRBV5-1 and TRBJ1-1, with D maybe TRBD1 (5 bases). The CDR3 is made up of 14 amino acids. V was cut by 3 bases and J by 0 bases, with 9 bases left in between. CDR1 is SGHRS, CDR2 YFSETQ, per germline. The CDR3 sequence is CASSWGVVNTEAFF. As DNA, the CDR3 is TGCGCCAGCAGCTGGGGGGTCGTGAACACTGAAGCTTTCTTT.

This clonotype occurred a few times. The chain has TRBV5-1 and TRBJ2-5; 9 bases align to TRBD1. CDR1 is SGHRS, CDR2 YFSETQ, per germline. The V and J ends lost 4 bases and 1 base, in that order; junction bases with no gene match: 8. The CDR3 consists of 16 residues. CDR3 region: CASSVQGAGAQETQYF. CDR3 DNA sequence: TGCGCCAGCAGCGTACAGGGGGCAGGAGCCCAAGAGACCCAGTACTTC.

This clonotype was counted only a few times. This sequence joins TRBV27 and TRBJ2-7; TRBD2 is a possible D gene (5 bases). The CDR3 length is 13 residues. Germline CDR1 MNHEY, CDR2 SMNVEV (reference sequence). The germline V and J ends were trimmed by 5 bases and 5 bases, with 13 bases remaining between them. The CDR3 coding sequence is TGTGCCAGCAGTGACCAGGTGGGAGACGAGCAGTACTTC. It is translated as CASSDQVGDEQYF.